This T cell receptor (beta chain) was captured by sequencing in a study of shared clonotypes between healthy human individuals. There are 14 residues in the CDR3. Germline lookup yields CDR1 MNHEY and CDR2 SMNVEV (reference sequence). V was pared by 5 bases and J by 8 bases, with 16 bases between. Participating donors were healthy, HIV-negative adults free of recent acute infections or vaccinations. The protocol was immunoSEQ multiplex PCR, while the TCRdb copy is restricted to in-frame clones and leaves out a portion. The sample has some 1.5 million clones, roughly 96% seen once. This clone was found a few times.

Sequenced material: naive CD4+ T cells sorted from blood. Subset described: CD45RA+ positively selected. This TCR was recovered from a man aged 25 to 40 in good health. This chain joins TRBV27 and TRBJ2-1; D possibly corresponds to TRBD2 (5 bases). The CDR3 loop is CASSQLDIEDEQFF. DNA for the CDR3: TGTGCCAGCAGTCAACTAGATATAGAGGATGAGCAGTTCTTC.